The 18 T cell receptor beta chains presented below share a single source sample, sequenced in a study of blood T cells in healthy people across ages (dated by TCRdb to about 2015). Libraries were constructed by 5' RACE. The reads were generated on an Illumina HiSeq 2500. The second PCR ran for about 7 to 11 cycles and used a J-beta primer mix along with a sample-barcoded 5' primer. TCRdb ran its own pipeline on the public reads, namely fastp trimming at Q25 and MiXCR clone calling, and kept in-frame beta chains. Rows matching on CDR3 protein sequence are summarized as one entry with the most common DNA and genes. The sample data list about 1.1 million distinct CDR3 sequences, and more than 30% of these were observed just once. The ten largest clones take up about an eighth of the sample. The sample consisted of blood. The receptors originated from a man aged 18 to 29 in good health.

To note about this clonotype: Being one base from a much bigger clone, this may be a read error. The V and J genes are TRBV10-3 and TRBJ2-7; TRBD1 matches 7 bases. TRBJ2-5 matches the DNA end more closely, so the J call is doubtful. There are 14 residues in the CDR3. CDR1 is ENHRY, CDR2 SYGVKD, per germline. The CDR3 DNA reads as TGTGCCATCGGTGCCAAGGGGGCTTATGAGACCCAGTACTTC. As protein: CAIGAKGAYETQYF.

This clonotype was observed a single time. The rearrangement uses TRBV29-1 and TRBJ1-1; 10 bases are shared with TRBD1. J lost 7 bases, V lost 6 bases, and 8 bases had no gene match. CDR1 and CDR2 from the germline V gene are SQVTM and ANQGSEA. The CDR3 consists of 13 residues. The CDR3 sequence: CSVRDRGLREAFF. CDR3 bases: TGCAGCGTCCGGGACAGGGGCCTCCGTGAAGCTTTCTTT.

Comment on this clonotype: A read error may account for a junction end that differs from germline. The CDR3 loop reads CASSWDDLNHGYTF. The CDR3 DNA sequence: TGTGCCAGCAGCTGGGACGACCTTAACCATGGCTACACCTTC. This chain uses TRBV7-2 with TRBJ1-2; D perhaps matches TRBD1 (5 bases). The CDR3 runs to 14 residues. Per the germline V gene, CDR1 is SGHTA and CDR2 is FQGNSA.

V and J are TRBV5-1 and TRBJ2-3, with 16 bases matching TRBD2. The CDR3 contains 20 residues. Germline CDR1 and CDR2: SGHRS and YFSETQ. V lost 9 bases to trimming and J lost 5 bases; unmatched junction nucleotides: 21. The CDR3 loop is CANLLRPPGLAGGLRDTQYF. CDR3 DNA sequence: TGCGCCAACCTCCTCCGACCGCCGGGACTAGCGGGGGGGCTGAGAGATACGCAGTATTTT.

CDR3 in amino acids: CASSLESGGGYNEQFF. CDR3 sequence (DNA): TGTGCCAGCAGCTTAGAATCGGGGGGGGGTTACAATGAGCAGTTCTTC. The V call is TRBV7-3, the J call TRBJ2-1, with TRBD2 identical over 8 bases. With 2 bases clipped from V and 4 bases from J, the junction kept 7 bases outside the gene matches. This CDR3 has 16 amino acids. Germline CDR1 SGHTA, CDR2 FQGTGA. The variable domain in full, with the rest retrieved from reference TRBV7-3 and TRBJ2-1, is GAGVSQTPSNKVTEKGKYVELRCDPISGHTALYWYRQSLGQGPEFLIYFQGTGAADDSGLPNDRFFAVRPEGSVSTLKIQRTERGDSAVYLCASSLESGGGYNEQFFGPGTRLTVL.

The chain uses TRBV20-1 and TRBJ2-7, with TRBD2 as a possible D gene (5 bases). Germline CDR1 is DFQATT and CDR2 is SNEGSKA (reference sequence). The CDR3 runs to 14 residues. V was cut by 5 bases and J by 7 bases, with 21 bases left in between. This CDR3 reads CSAYPSNAGNEQYF. CDR3 bases: TGCAGTGCTTACCCCTCTAACGCGGGCAATGAGCAGTACTTC.

The chain recombines TRBV7-9 with TRBJ2-1; 9 bases are shared with TRBD1. Germline-derived CDR1 and CDR2 are SEHNR and FQNEAQ (reference sequence). J gave up 2 bases and V 7 bases, and 9 bases lay outside the gene matches. This CDR3 region has 16 residues. The CDR3 sequence: CASTIGQGIPYNEQFF. In nucleotides, the CDR3 is TGTGCCAGCACGATTGGACAGGGGATTCCCTACAATGAGCAGTTCTTC. The full variable domain, its missing parts supplied by reference TRBV7-9 and TRBJ2-1, is DTGVSQNPRHKITKRGQNVTFRCDPISEHNRLYWYRQTLGQGPEFLTYFQNEAQLEKSRLLSDRFSAERPKGSFSTLEIQRTEQGDSAMYLCASTIGQGIPYNEQFFGPGTRLTVL.

The genes are TRBV2 and TRBJ1-2; D unresolved. Germline lookup yields CDR1 SNHLY and CDR2 FYNNEI. Trimming left V 2 bases short and J 4 bases short, with 8 bases between. This CDR3 contains 13 residues. The CDR3 is CASSELVSYGYTF. CDR3 sequence (DNA): TGTGCCAGCAGTGAACTGGTCAGCTATGGCTACACCTTC.

This clonotype was counted a few times. The V gene is TRBV29-1, the J gene TRBJ2-3; D is undetermined. Germline V gene sequence: CDR1 SQVTM, CDR2 ANQGSEA. This CDR3 has 14 residues. The ends were cut back, 3 bases at V and 2 bases at J, with 12 bases in the middle. The CDR3 nucleotides are TGCAGCGTTGATTTGTACCTCCACACAGATACGCAGTATTTT. Its protein product is CSVDLYLHTDTQYF.

CDR3 in DNA: TGTGCCAGCAGTTTATCAGGGTGGGATACGCAGTATTTT. Translating it yields CASSLSGWDTQYF. This rearrangement joins TRBV28 to TRBJ2-3, with D possibly being TRBD1 (5 bases). The CDR3 totals 13 residues. The V end lost 1 base, the J end lost 6 bases, and 8 bases lay between the germline ends. Germline lookup yields CDR1 MDHEN and CDR2 SYDVKM. The entire variable domain, with the rest obtained from reference TRBV28 and TRBJ2-3, is as follows: DVKVTQSSRYLVKRTGEKVFLECVQDMDHENMFWYRQDPGLGLRLIYFSYDVKMKEKGDIPEGYSVSREKKERFSLILESASTNQTSMYLCASSLSGWDTQYFGPGTRLTVL.

This clonotype was detected only a few times. V is TRBV6-5 and J is TRBJ2-7; TRBD1 aligns across 7 bases. J gave up 3 bases and V 5 bases, and 10 bases lay outside the gene matches. There are 15 residues in the CDR3. CDR1 is MNHEY and CDR2 is SVGAGI in the germline V gene. The CDR3 DNA reads as TGTGCCAGCAGTACAAGGGACAGAGGGCTCTACGAGCAGTACTTC. As protein: CASSTRDRGLYEQYF.

This sequence joins TRBV29-1 and TRBJ2-7; 9 bases match TRBD1. CDR1 and CDR2 (germline): SQVTM, ANQGSEA. Trimming took 6 bases from V and 0 from J; bases not matched to a gene: 3. This CDR3 is built from 13 residues. CDR3 in amino acids: CSVQGASSYEQYF. CDR3 nucleotides: TGCAGCGTACAGGGGGCCAGCTCCTACGAGCAGTACTTC.

The chain links TRBV7-9 to TRBJ2-1; TRBD2 is a possible D gene (5 bases). Germline loops: CDR1 SEHNR, CDR2 FQNEAQ (reference sequence). This CDR3 has 16 residues. Deletions cut 0 bases from V and 2 bases from J, with 11 bases between. The CDR3 DNA reads TGTGCCAGCAGCTTAGCGGTTAGCGTGACCTACAATGAGCAGTTCTTC. Its translation is CASSLAVSVTYNEQFF.

This chain links TRBV29-1 with TRBJ2-3, with D perhaps TRBD1 (6 bases). The CDR3 consists of 13 residues. CDR1 and CDR2 (germline): SQVTM, ANQGSEA. V was shortened by 5 bases and J by 2 bases, with 11 bases between the two germline ends. The CDR3 region is CSVTGQYTDTQYF. CDR3 DNA sequence: TGCAGCGTTACTGGACAGTACACAGATACGCAGTATTTT.

This clonotype was seen a handful of times. The chain is built from TRBV9 and TRBJ1-2; TRBD1 agrees at 7 bases. Germline assignment: CDR1 SGDLS and CDR2 YYNGEE. This CDR3 is 14 amino acids long. Losses at the gene ends were 4 bases for V and 8 bases for J; bases not matched to a gene: 11. The CDR3 DNA reads TGTGCCAGCAGCATAGGGGACAGCGCTTGGGGCTACACCTTC. This translates into CASSIGDSAWGYTF. Combining the CDR3 with reference TRBV9 and TRBJ1-2 gives the whole variable domain DSGVTQTPKHLITATGQRVTLRCSPRSGDLSVYWYQQSLDQGLQFLIQYYNGEERAKGNILERFSAQQFPDLHSELNLSSLELGDSALYFCASSIGDSAWGYTFGSGTRLTVV.

The sample holds a few counts of this clonotype. The V gene is TRBV29-1, the J gene TRBJ2-7; 7 bases map to TRBD1. J lost 2 bases, V lost 3 bases, and 10 bases had no gene match. CDR1 and CDR2 (germline): SQVTM, ANQGSEA. The CDR3 loop spans 15 amino acids. DNA of the CDR3: TGCAGCGTTGAGGAGTCGGGACAGACCGCCTACGAGCAGTACTTC. Amino acid sequence: CSVEESGQTAYEQYF.

The chain has TRBV28 and TRBJ1-2; D gene uncertain. Trimming pared 8 bases from V and 2 bases from J, leaving 12 bases between. This CDR3 is built from 13 residues. The V gene's germline CDR1 is MDHEN and CDR2 SYDVKM. In DNA, the CDR3 is TGTGCCAGCCTCACGGGTTCCAACTATGGCTACACCTTC. Translated: CASLTGSNYGYTF.

A few counts support this clonotype. The genes are TRBV7-8 and TRBJ1-2, with TRBD1 as a possible D gene (5 bases). CDR1 is SGHVS, CDR2 FQNEAQ, per germline. V lost 3 bases to trimming and J lost 3 bases, with 11 bases between them. The CDR3 consists of 14 residues. The CDR3 spells CASSLRGGYYGYTF. The DNA for the CDR3 is TGTGCCAGCAGCTTGCGCGGGGGATACTATGGCTACACCTTC.